This T cell receptor (beta chain) was observed in a study of shared clonotypes between healthy human individuals. Study context: Donor ages ranged 18 to 49 years: a couple of women, three men. General study points: The represented genetic and exposure-history diversity was limited by the small number of donors. Researchers sampled blood only, noting tissue repertoires likely differ.

CD45RO-negative cells were positively selected for CCR7, leaving out terminally differentiated effector memory CD45RA+ cells. Comment on this clone: Antigen: not known.

The germline V gene has CDR1 SGHNT and CDR2 YENEEA. The CDR3 runs to 15 residues. The V segment lost 3 bases and the J segment 2 bases; nucleotides outside the gene matches: 3. Genomic DNA (from each subset) was split evenly across several immunoSEQ plates. Some clones are missing from TCRdb's copy, which holds only in-frame ones; the method was immunoSEQ multiplex PCR. The sample holds around 640,000 clones; approximately 96% are singletons and the top ten take about 0.12%. Sequences were obtained from naive CD8+ T cells sorted from blood. The genes are TRBV11-3 and TRBJ2-2, with TRBD1 matching 7 bases. The source of this sequence is a woman aged 25 to 39 in good health. The CDR3 region is CASSLNRGNTGELFF. DNA for the CDR3: TGTGCCAGCAGCTTGAACAGGGGCAACACCGGGGAGCTGTTTTTT. Together with reference TRBV11-3 and TRBJ2-2, the CDR3 gives the full variable domain: EAGVVQSPRYKIIEKKQPVAFWCNPISGHNTLYWYLQNLGQGPELLIRYENEEAVDDSQLPKDRFSAERLKGVDSTLKIQPAELGDSAVYLCASSLNRGNTGELFFGEGSRLTVL.